A single sample is the source of the 31 T cell receptor beta chains below, sequenced in a study of blood T cell repertoires in COVID-19. Only in-frame clones appear in the TCRdb table, and some are missing; sequencing was by immunoSEQ multiplex PCR. Among 170,000 or so clones, roughly 84% were seen once, and the ten largest hold around an eighth. Sequenced input: peripheral blood. The receptor set was obtained from a young man with active or convalescent COVID-19.

V gene TRBV18 combines with J gene TRBJ1-1; tentative D call: TRBD1 (6 bases). CDR1 and CDR2 from the germline V gene are KGHSH and LQKENI. The V end was cut by 2 bases, the J end by 0 bases, with 7 bases between. This CDR3 contains 14 residues. In DNA form, the CDR3 reads TGTGCCAGCTCACCATCAGGGGTGAACACTGAAGCTTTCTTT. This translates into CASSPSGVNTEAFF.

The rearrangement uses TRBV6-1 and TRBJ1-3; D call uncertain. Germline V gene lookup returns CDR1 MNHNS and CDR2 SASEGT. Trimming stripped 3 bases from V and 0 bases from J, with 6 bases between. The CDR3 extends over 14 amino acids. This CDR3 is CASSERLSGNTIYF. Written as DNA, the CDR3 is TGTGCCAGCAGTGAGAGACTCTCTGGAAACACCATATATTTT.

V gene TRBV7-2 combines with J gene TRBJ2-7; D perhaps matches TRBD2 (6 bases). The V and J ends lost 5 bases and 2 bases respectively, with 25 bases between them. The germline CDR1 and CDR2 sequences are SGHTA and FQGNSA. The CDR3 sequence is 18 residues long. The CDR3 coding sequence is TGTGCCAGCAGCCCCCAGGCTAGCGATGAGGTCTCCGCCTACGAGCAGTACTTC. It encodes CASSPQASDEVSAYEQYF. Together with reference TRBV7-2 and TRBJ2-7, the CDR3 gives the full variable domain: GAGVSQSPSNKVTEKGKDVELRCDPISGHTALYWYRQSLGQGLEFLIYFQGNSAPDKSGLPSDRFSAERTGGSVSTLTIQRTQQEDSAVYLCASSPQASDEVSAYEQYFGPGTRLTVT.

This sequence joins TRBV7-7 and TRBJ2-7; TRBD2 is a possible D gene (5 bases). Trimming stripped 2 bases from V and 6 bases from J, with 11 bases between. The germline V gene encodes CDR1 SSHAT and CDR2 FNYEAQ (reference sequence). CDR3 length equals 13 residues. The CDR3 DNA reads as TGTGCCAGCAGCTTAACGGGGATGGGCGAGCAGTACTTC. Translating it yields CASSLTGMGEQYF.

The chain employs TRBV7-8 and TRBJ2-7; 9 bases line up with TRBD2. The V gene end was trimmed by 5 bases and the J gene end by 6 bases; junction bases not matched to a gene: 11. The V gene's germline CDR1 is SGHVS and CDR2 FQNEAQ. The CDR3 loop spans 15 amino acids. The CDR3 nucleotides read TGTGCCAGCAGCCTCCGTGGCGGGGGGGGGAGCGAGCAGTACTTC. As protein: CASSLRGGGGSEQYF. The full variable domain, rest sourced from reference TRBV7-8 and TRBJ2-7, is GAGVSQSPRYKVAKRGQDVALRCDPISGHVSLFWYQQALGQGPEFLTYFQNEAQLDKSGLPSDRFFAERPEGSVSTLKIQRTQQEDSAVYLCASSLRGGGGSEQYFGPGTRLTVT.

This clone has more than one count but fewer than ten. The V gene is TRBV11-2, the J gene TRBJ2-7; TRBD1 agrees at 10 bases. After removal of 7 bases from V and 4 bases from J, the junction contained 7 bases not matched to a gene. The germline V gene encodes CDR1 SGHAT and CDR2 FQNNGV. The length of the CDR3 is 14 residues. The DNA of the CDR3 is TGTGCCAGCAACCCGGGACAGGGGAGATACGAGCAGTACTTC. Protein: CASNPGQGRYEQYF.

The V gene is TRBV10-3, the J gene TRBJ1-5; 7 bases agree with TRBD1. This CDR3 has 15 residues. After removal of 7 bases from V and 0 bases from J, the junction contained 6 bases not matched to a gene. The germline CDR1 and CDR2 sequences are ENHRY and SYGVKD. The CDR3 spells CAITTGTHSNQPQHF. The DNA of the CDR3 is TGTGCCATCACGACAGGGACCCATAGCAATCAGCCCCAGCATTTT.

This chain joins TRBV9 and TRBJ2-7; 10 nucleotides match TRBD2. V lost 4 bases to trimming and J lost 3 bases; unmatched junction nucleotides: 4. Germline V gene sequence: CDR1 SGDLS, CDR2 YYNGEE. The CDR3 has 14 amino acids. The CDR3 DNA reads TGTGCCAGCAGCCCGATAGCGGGAGGCTACGAGCAGTACTTC. Protein sequence: CASSPIAGGYEQYF. The whole variable domain, remainder taken from reference TRBV9 and TRBJ2-7, is DSGVTQTPKHLITATGQRVTLRCSPRSGDLSVYWYQQSLDQGLQFLIQYYNGEERAKGNILERFSAQQFPDLHSELNLSSLELGDSALYFCASSPIAGGYEQYFGPGTRLTVT.

The rearrangement uses TRBV7-6 and TRBJ1-6, with 10 positions matching TRBD1. The CDR3 is made up of 16 amino acids. Germline V gene data show CDR1 as SGHVS and CDR2 as FNYEAQ. The V segment lost 3 bases and the J segment 8 bases; nucleotides outside the gene matches: 7. CDR3 DNA sequence: TGTGCCAGCAGCTTGACAGGGGGCGATCCCCATTCACCCCTCCACTTT. Residues: CASSLTGGDPHSPLHF.

This chain connects TRBV4-2 to TRBJ2-7, with a possible D match to TRBD1 (7 bases). Trimming left V 5 bases short and J 4 bases short, with 18 bases between. Germline CDR1 is LGHNA and CDR2 is YNFKEQ. The CDR3 extends over 15 amino acids. CDR3 in amino acids: CASSGRTGGGYEQYF. Written as DNA, the CDR3 is TGTGCCAGCAGCGGACGGACAGGAGGGGGGTACGAGCAGTACTTC.

The genes are TRBV3-1 (or the pseudogene TRBV3-2) and TRBJ2-1; maybe TRBD1 (6 bases). V was trimmed by 2 bases and J by 2 bases, leaving 13 bases between them. The CDR3 totals 16 residues. CDR1 LGHDT and CDR2 YNNKEL come from the germline V gene (reference sequence). CDR3 coding DNA: TGTGCCAGCAGCCAACGCAACAGGGTCCCCTACAATGAGCAGTTCTTC. Amino acid sequence: CASSQRNRVPYNEQFF.

This chain joins TRBV6-1 and TRBJ2-3; 9 bases fit TRBD2. The V gene's germline CDR1 is MNHNS and CDR2 SASEGT. The CDR3 sequence is 17 residues long. V was clipped by 1 base and J by 5 bases; unmatched bases: 10. In DNA, the CDR3 is TGTGCCAGCAGTGAAGTTATGGGCGGGGGGGCCGAAGATACGCAGTATTTT. Translated: CASSEVMGGGAEDTQYF.

The rearrangement links TRBV27 to TRBJ2-1; TRBD2 agrees at 8 bases. The V and J ends lost 4 bases and 5 bases, in that order; junction bases with no gene match: 13. This CDR3 spans 17 amino acids. CDR1 and CDR2 from the germline V gene are MNHEY and SMNVEV (reference sequence). In DNA, the CDR3 is TGTGCCAGCAGTTCCCTAATAGCGGGGAGTTTCCACAATGAGCAGTTCTTC. Translating gives CASSSLIAGSFHNEQFF.

V is TRBV11-2 and J is TRBJ1-4; D is perhaps TRBD1 (6 bases). Trimming pared 5 bases from V and 8 bases from J, leaving 12 bases between. This CDR3 contains 13 residues. CDR1 is SGHAT and CDR2 is FQNNGV in the germline V gene. This CDR3 reads CASSPGTLEKLFF. Written as DNA, the CDR3 is TGTGCCAGCAGCCCGGGGACACTGGAAAAACTGTTTTTT.

The CDR3 region has the DNA TGCAGTGCCCCGAGGGCGTACGAGCAGTACTTC. The encoded protein is CSAPRAYEQYF. The rearrangement joins TRBV20-1 to TRBJ2-7, with D possibly TRBD2 on 5 matching bases. Trimming stripped 6 bases from V and 4 bases from J, with 10 bases between. Germline-derived CDR1 and CDR2 are DFQATT and SNEGSKA (reference sequence). This CDR3 region has 11 residues.

This clone was counted once. V is TRBV28 and J is TRBJ2-7, with 9 bases fitting TRBD1. Germline CDR1 reads MDHEN; CDR2 reads SYDVKM. The trim removed 7 bases at V and 4 bases at J, leaving 8 bases unmatched. The CDR3 is 14 amino acids. Here the CDR3 reads CASTRQGGPYEQYF. CDR3 bases: TGTGCCAGCACAAGACAGGGGGGCCCTTACGAGCAGTACTTC.

This chain uses TRBV28 with TRBJ2-6; 7 positions agree with TRBD2. The junction had 10 bases not matched to a gene; V was cut back by 8 bases and J by 0 bases. Germline V gene sequence: CDR1 MDHEN, CDR2 SYDVKM. The CDR3 consists of 17 residues. The CDR3 DNA reads TGTGCCAGCGAAGGCTCCGGGGGGTTCTCTGGGGCCAACGTCCTGACTTTC. Translation: CASEGSGGFSGANVLTF.

CDR3 protein: CASSQDRLAGYEQYF. The CDR3 nucleotides are TGCGCCAGCAGCCAAGACCGACTAGCGGGCTACGAGCAGTACTTC. V and J are TRBV4-1 and TRBJ2-7; 10 bases line up with TRBD2. CDR3 size: 15 residues. Per germline, CDR1 MGHRA and CDR2 YSYEKL. With V trimmed by 0 bases and J by 3 bases, 2 bases remained unmatched.

This clone was seen just once. The CDR3 DNA sequence: TGTGCCAGCATTAGGAGCCCCATTAGCAATCAGCCCCAGCATTTT. Amino acid sequence: CASIRSPISNQPQHF. V usage is TRBV6-5 and J usage is TRBJ1-5, with D unclear. Germline values: CDR1 MNHEY, CDR2 SVGAGI. CDR3 length: 15 amino acids. Deletions cut 7 bases from V and 0 bases from J, with 13 bases between.

This clone occurred a few times. The chain uses TRBV6-1 and TRBJ2-3; 14 bases agree with TRBD2. This CDR3 contains 15 residues. Germline CDR1 is MNHNS and CDR2 is SASEGT. Trimming took 3 bases from V and 4 from J; bases not matched to a gene: 0. CDR3 nucleotide sequence: TGTGCCAGCAGTGAGACTAGCGGGGGGGCAGATACGCAGTATTTT. This encodes CASSETSGGADTQYF.

The chain couples TRBV5-1 to TRBJ1-3, with no clear D. The CDR3 loop spans 16 amino acids. Germline CDR1 is SGHRS and CDR2 is YFSETQ. V lost 0 bases, J lost 0 bases, and 10 bases lay in between. CDR3 protein: CASSLGPGSSGNTIYF. In DNA form, the CDR3 reads TGCGCCAGCAGCTTGGGCCCGGGGAGCTCTGGAAACACCATATATTTT.

This clone was detected once. The V call is TRBV2, the J call TRBJ2-3, with D perhaps matching TRBD1 (6 bases). Trimming pared 5 bases from V and 2 bases from J, leaving 14 bases between. The germline gives CDR1 SNHLY, CDR2 FYNNEI. CDR3 length: 15 residues. The CDR3 coding sequence is TGTGCCAGCAGTCACTGGACAGAGCACACAGATACGCAGTATTTT. This translates into CASSHWTEHTDTQYF.

The V call is TRBV15, the J call TRBJ1-5, with 10 bases fitting TRBD1. V lost 5 bases to trimming and J lost 6 bases; unmatched junction nucleotides: 7. The CDR3 is 15 residues long. Germline V CDR1 and CDR2: LNHNV, YYDKDF (reference sequence). The CDR3 nucleotides are TGTGCCACCAGCTCCGACAGGGGGCAGGGTCAGCCCCAGCATTTT. Translating gives CATSSDRGQGQPQHF.

V gene TRBV7-2 combines with J gene TRBJ1-1; TRBD1 is a possible D gene (5 bases). The CDR3 runs to 15 residues. V gave up 5 bases and J gave up 5 bases, with 18 bases separating them. Germline V gene data show CDR1 as SGHTA and CDR2 as FQGNSA. CDR3 nucleotides: TGTGCCAGCAGCCGCGGGGCGGTTAAGGGGACTGAAGCTTTCTTT. This translates into CASSRGAVKGTEAFF.

This chain joins TRBV6-6 and TRBJ2-5, with 11 bases aligning to TRBD2. The ends lost 4 bases at V and 5 bases at J; junction bases unmatched: 3. The length of the CDR3 is 14 residues. Germline lookup yields CDR1 MNHNY and CDR2 SVGAGI (reference sequence). In nucleotides, the CDR3 is TGTGCCAGCAGTTTTTGGACTAGCGGGGAGACCCAGTACTTC. It is translated as CASSFWTSGETQYF.

This clone was detected a few times. The chain carries TRBV3-1 (or the pseudogene TRBV3-2) and TRBJ2-5; TRBD1 agrees at 9 bases. The junction had 4 bases not matched to a gene; V was cut back by 3 bases and J by 5 bases. The V gene's germline CDR1 is LGHDT and CDR2 YNNKEL (reference sequence). This CDR3 has 14 residues. The CDR3 coding sequence is TGTGCCAGCAGCCATGGGACAGGGATGGAGACCCAGTACTTC. The encoded protein is CASSHGTGMETQYF.

V usage is TRBV28 and J usage is TRBJ2-7; 9 nucleotides align to TRBD1. The CDR3 runs 14 residues. Losses at the gene ends were 8 bases for V and 0 bases for J; bases not matched to a gene: 5. The germline V gene has CDR1 MDHEN and CDR2 SYDVKM. This CDR3 is CASYPGQGSYEQYF. CDR3 in DNA: TGTGCCAGCTATCCGGGACAGGGCTCCTACGAGCAGTACTTC. Combining the CDR3 with reference TRBV28 and TRBJ2-7 gives the whole variable domain DVKVTQSSRYLVKRTGEKVFLECVQDMDHENMFWYRQDPGLGLRLIYFSYDVKMKEKGDIPEGYSVSREKKERFSLILESASTNQTSMYLCASYPGQGSYEQYFGPGTRLTVT.

This chain links TRBV25-1 with TRBJ2-1, with D perhaps matching TRBD2 (5 bases). V gave up 11 bases and J gave up 6 bases, with 20 bases separating them. This CDR3 has 14 amino acids. Per germline, CDR1 MGHDK and CDR2 SYGVNS. The chain's CDR3 is CAAQEEGRANEQFF. CDR3 in DNA: TGTGCCGCTCAGGAGGAAGGGCGCGCCAATGAGCAGTTCTTC.

A note on this clone: Different DNA sequences within this sample yield the same CDR3. The V and J genes are TRBV19 and TRBJ2-7; D perhaps matches TRBD1 (5 bases). The germline gives CDR1 LNHDA, CDR2 SQIVND (reference sequence). V shed 2 bases and J shed 3 bases, with 11 bases lying between them. The CDR3 has 14 amino acids. CDR3 region: CASSIRQGGYEQYF. CDR3 sequence (DNA): TGTGCCAGTAGTATACGGCAGGGCGGCTACGAGCAGTACTTC.

The chain links TRBV19 to TRBJ2-7; 8 bases map to TRBD2. Germline trimming cut 7 bases from V and 0 bases from J; bases unmatched to any gene: 5. Germline assignment: CDR1 LNHDA and CDR2 SQIVND (reference sequence). This CDR3 contains 14 residues. The CDR3 spells CASTPGLGSYEQYF. CDR3 in DNA: TGTGCCAGTACGCCGGGACTAGGCTCCTACGAGCAGTACTTC. The variable domain in full, with the rest retrieved from reference TRBV19 and TRBJ2-7, is DGGITQSPKYLFRKEGQNVTLSCEQNLNHDAMYWYRQDPGQGLRLIYYSQIVNDFQKGDIAEGYSVSREKKESFPLTVTSAQKNPTAFYLCASTPGLGSYEQYFGPGTRLTVT.

The V gene is TRBV6-2 or TRBV6-3, the J gene TRBJ1-6; TRBD1 matches at 7 bases. In germline, CDR1 is MNHEY, CDR2 SVGEGT. CDR3 length equals 14 residues. J gave up 7 bases and V 4 bases, and 4 bases lay outside the gene matches. DNA for the CDR3: TGTGCCAGCAGTTGGGGGACAGAAAATTCACCCCTCCACTTT. This encodes CASSWGTENSPLHF.